This T cell receptor (beta chain) was retrieved from a study of stem cell transplantation in POMP-related autoinflammatory disease. Across the study: Defective thymoproteasomes were hypothesized to impair CD8+ T-cell positive selection.

The study's findings and limits: Fewer unique TRB V-J gene pairings were identified in patients with PRAID. In patients with PRAID, every analyzed T-cell subset tended to show lower diversity and higher clonality.

Assay used: immunoSEQ multiplex PCR; TCRdb lists only in-frame clones, some missing. The profile covers roughly 68,000 clones, with roughly 91% appearing a single time and 0.66% taken by the ten largest. This clone is categorized as medium-sized (0.01 to 0.1%). Its antigen is currently unknown. In germline, CDR1 is LNHDA, CDR2 SQIVND (reference sequence). Deletions cut 1 base from V and 1 base from J, with 10 bases between. CDR3 length: 16 residues. The source of this sequence is a human patient with POMP-related autoinflammation and immune dysregulation (PRAID). The T cells may partly be graft donor cells. The sequencing used CD4+ T cells from PBMCs, collected after stem cell transplantation. This chain uses TRBV19 with TRBJ2-2; D might be TRBD2 (5 bases). The CDR3 DNA reads as TGTGCCAGTAGTATAGGAGGGCAGAGGAACACCGGGGAGCTGTTTTTT. Translation gives CASSIGGQRNTGELFF.